The present entry profiles one T cell receptor (beta chain) with its context. The antigen remains undetermined. These data are taken from a study of siplizumab effects on memory and regulatory T cells. CDR1 is LNHDA and CDR2 is SQIVND in the germline V gene (reference sequence). This CDR3 contains 17 residues. With V trimmed by 8 bases and J by 4 bases, 17 bases remained unmatched. The protocol was immunoSEQ multiplex PCR, while the TCRdb copy is restricted to in-frame clones and leaves out a portion. The sample carries 100,000 to 110,000 clones, 94% recorded once. Study-level findings and limits: Among alloreactive clones, only a minor fraction mapped to unstimulated subsets. Whether proliferating Tregs in siplizumab cultures suppress was not functionally confirmed. Memory cells seemed less diverse than naive T cells, which also seemed major contributors to the alloresponse.

This receptor was taken from a human donor in good health. Sequenced input: non-Treg CD4+ T cells sorted from blood. V usage is TRBV19 and J usage is TRBJ1-3, with 7 bases matching TRBD1. The CDR3 here is CASGDSRDSWSGNTIYF. Here the CDR3 DNA reads TGTGCCAGTGGGGACTCGCGGGACAGTTGGTCGGGAAACACCATATATTTT.